Below, 29 T cell receptor beta chains from the same sample are listed, as sequenced in a study of blood T cell repertoires in COVID-19. Repertoires were generated with immunoSEQ multiplex PCR, while TCRdb's copy carries only in-frame clones and drops some. The sample includes over 200,000 clones, roughly 87% of them seen just once. The sequencing input was peripheral blood. These receptors were taken from a woman aged 18-29 years who had recovered from COVID-19.

The J gene is TRBJ1-5, the V gene TRBV25-1, with a tentative D call TRBD1 (6 bases). From germline, CDR1 is MGHDK and CDR2 SYGVNS. The CDR3 is made up of 15 amino acids. The V and J ends lost 5 bases and 2 bases respectively, with 13 bases between them. For the CDR3, the DNA is TGTGCCAGCAGTCCGGGACAAAAAGGCAATCAGCCCCAGCATTTT. Amino acid sequence: CASSPGQKGNQPQHF.

Notes on this clone: Germline and junction disagree at one end, which may indicate a read error. The chain uses TRBV6-5 and TRBJ1-2; TRBD1 matches 11 bases. Germline lookup yields CDR1 MNHEY and CDR2 SVGAGI. This CDR3 is built from 12 residues. The CDR3: CASSRTGGQVSF. CDR3 DNA: TGTGCCAGCAGTAGGACAGGGGGCCAGGTATCCTTC.

The CDR3 region is CASSAGWNTEAFF. For the CDR3, the DNA is TGTGCCAGCAGTGCAGGGTGGAACACTGAAGCTTTCTTT. This rearrangement joins TRBV12-3 or TRBV12-4 to TRBJ1-1; D perhaps matches TRBD1 (5 bases). V shed 5 bases and J shed 1 base, with 8 bases lying between them. The CDR3 contains 13 residues.

A few counts support this clone. The chain carries TRBV9 and TRBJ2-1, with D tentatively TRBD1 (7 bases). This CDR3 is 15 amino acids long. Germline-derived CDR1 and CDR2 are SGDLS and YYNGEE. Trimming cost V 7 bases and J 9 bases, with 23 bases left between them. CDR3 loop: CASSKMEGATGEQFF. The CDR3 DNA follows: TGTGCCAGCTCCAAGATGGAGGGGGCTACAGGTGAGCAGTTCTTC.

Here the CDR3 DNA reads TGTGCCAGTAGCGGATGGGACAGCTGGAACACTGAAGCTTTCTTT. It specifies CASSGWDSWNTEAFF. The gene calls are TRBV19 and TRBJ1-1, with 7 bases fitting TRBD1. The germline V gene encodes CDR1 LNHDA and CDR2 SQIVND (reference sequence). CDR3 length equals 15 residues. J was trimmed by 1 base and V by 6 bases; bases with no gene match: 8.

This chain uses TRBV19 with TRBJ2-2, with 13 bases fitting TRBD2. The J segment lost 3 bases and the V segment lost 5 bases, leaving 6 bases of the junction unmatched. Germline V gives CDR1 LNHDA, CDR2 SQIVND (reference sequence). The CDR3 is 17 amino acids. In DNA form, the CDR3 reads TGTGCCAGTAGTCGCGGACTAGCGGGAGATTACACCGGGGAGCTGTTTTTT. It specifies CASSRGLAGDYTGELFF.

The rearrangement uses TRBV5-1 and TRBJ2-1; D is uncertain. Germline V gene lookup returns CDR1 SGHRS and CDR2 YFSETQ. The CDR3 is 14 residues long. V was pared by 0 bases and J by 3 bases, with 7 bases between. The CDR3 loop is CASSLGNSYNEQFF. CDR3 sequence (DNA): TGCGCCAGCAGCTTGGGCAACAGCTACAATGAGCAGTTCTTC.

This clone was picked up a small number of times. The junction differs from germline at one of its ends, possibly a read error. CDR3 protein: CASSQEMGAPDAFF. The CDR3 DNA is TGTGCCAGCAGCCAAGAAATGGGGGCCCCTGATGCTTTCTTT. The V call is TRBV4-2, the J call TRBJ1-1; TRBD1 is a possible D gene (6 bases). Per germline, CDR1 LGHNA and CDR2 YNFKEQ. CDR3 length equals 14 residues.

The rearrangement links TRBV2 to TRBJ1-2, with 7 nucleotides matching TRBD1. This CDR3 comprises 12 residues. J lost 6 bases, V lost 6 bases, and 4 bases had no gene match. Germline V gives CDR1 SNHLY, CDR2 FYNNEI. CDR3: CASSRQGHGYTF. The CDR3, as DNA: TGTGCCAGCAGCCGACAGGGTCATGGCTACACCTTC.

The chain is built from TRBV3-1 (or the pseudogene TRBV3-2) and TRBJ1-2; 7 bases fit TRBD1. The V and J ends lost 4 bases and 4 bases, in that order; junction bases with no gene match: 6. Looked up from germline, CDR1 is LGHDT and CDR2 is YNNKEL (reference sequence). This CDR3 has 14 amino acids. This chain's CDR3 is CASSPNRQGYGYTF. The CDR3 DNA reads as TGTGCCAGCAGCCCAAACCGACAGGGCTATGGCTACACCTTC.

This sequence joins TRBV6-5 and TRBJ1-1, with D possibly matching TRBD1 (6 bases). The CDR3 is 15 amino acids. Trimming took 4 bases from V and 4 from J, leaving 16 bases between them. CDR1 and CDR2 (germline): MNHEY, SVGAGI. The CDR3 is CASSSNQGRSTEAFF. CDR3 DNA sequence: TGTGCCAGCAGTTCGAATCAGGGGCGGTCCACTGAAGCTTTCTTT.

The chain links TRBV7-2 to TRBJ2-3; D might be TRBD2 (5 bases). The germline CDR1 and CDR2 sequences are SGHTA and FQGNSA. The V end was cut by 5 bases, the J end by 0 bases, with 12 bases between. The CDR3 runs to 15 residues. The CDR3, as DNA: TGTGCCAGCAGCCACGGACTTACTAGCACAGATACGCAGTATTTT. Its translation is CASSHGLTSTDTQYF. The full variable domain, in which reference TRBV7-2 and TRBJ2-3 provide the parts outside the CDR3, is GAGVSQSPSNKVTEKGKDVELRCDPISGHTALYWYRQSLGQGLEFLIYFQGNSAPDKSGLPSDRFSAERTGGSVSTLTIQRTQQEDSAVYLCASSHGLTSTDTQYFGPGTRLTVL.

This clone was found a few times. CDR3 amino acids: CASSSSKNTEAFF. For the CDR3, the DNA is TGTGCCAGCAGTTCAAGCAAGAACACTGAAGCTTTCTTT. The chain employs TRBV12-3 or TRBV12-4 and TRBJ1-1; D ambiguous. The germline V and J ends were trimmed by 4 bases and 1 base, with 7 bases remaining between them. This CDR3 comprises 13 residues.

This clone was detected a few times. The chain combines TRBV27 with TRBJ1-2; D is undetermined. In germline, CDR1 is MNHEY, CDR2 SMNVEV (reference sequence). The ends were cut back, 5 bases at V and 3 bases at J, with 10 bases in the middle. This CDR3 spans 13 amino acids. The CDR3 DNA sequence: TGTGCCAGCAGTCCCTACGAGGACTATGGCTACACCTTC. Translation: CASSPYEDYGYTF.

This chain uses TRBV18 with TRBJ2-3, with TRBD1 identical over 11 bases. The CDR3 is 16 amino acids. The germline gives CDR1 KGHSH, CDR2 LQKENI. V gave up 4 bases and J gave up 3 bases; unmatched junction bases: 6. CDR3 protein: CASSLGTGGTTDTQYF. CDR3 nucleotides: TGTGCCAGCTCACTCGGGACAGGGGGTACGACAGATACGCAGTATTTT.

This chain joins TRBV20-1 and TRBJ1-1; D unclear. The CDR3 extends over 11 amino acids. In germline, CDR1 is DFQATT, CDR2 SNEGSKA (reference sequence). V shed 3 bases and J shed 8 bases, with 10 bases lying between them. CDR3 sequence (DNA): TGCAGTGCTAGCCCCCCTACCGAAGCTTTCTTT. Its translation: CSASPPTEAFF.

The rearrangement uses TRBV5-5 and TRBJ1-5; the D is unclear. CDR3 length equals 12 residues. Germline CDR1 is SGHKS and CDR2 is YYEKEE (reference sequence). Trimming removed 0 bases at V and 4 bases at J, with 2 bases between. As DNA, the CDR3 is TGTGCCAGCAGCTTGGTAAATCAGCCCCAGCATTTT. It codes for CASSLVNQPQHF.

The chain combines TRBV10-3 with TRBJ2-1, with 7 bases that match TRBD1. V shed 0 bases and J 0 bases; nucleotides not matched to a gene: 5. Germline loops: CDR1 ENHRY, CDR2 SYGVKD. The CDR3 contains 17 residues. The DNA of the CDR3 is TGTGCCATCAGTGAGTCGATAGGGGGCAGCTCCTACAATGAGCAGTTCTTC. Translating it yields CAISESIGGSSYNEQFF.

The rearrangement uses TRBV3-1 (or the pseudogene TRBV3-2) and TRBJ2-2; a possible D gene is TRBD1 (5 bases). Germline V gives CDR1 LGHDT, CDR2 YNNKEL (reference sequence). V dropped 4 bases and J dropped 6 bases, with 18 bases sitting between them. The CDR3 has 16 residues. The CDR3 DNA reads as TGTGCCAGCAGCCTGTCCAATAGGGGCTTTGCCGGGGAGCTGTTTTTT. This encodes CASSLSNRGFAGELFF.

V is TRBV6-5 and J is TRBJ2-7, with 7 bases that match TRBD2. V was pared by 7 bases and J by 4 bases, with 7 bases of the junction left unmatched. Germline V gene lookup returns CDR1 MNHEY and CDR2 SVGAGI. The CDR3 consists of 13 residues. CDR3 sequence (DNA): TGTGCCAGCACTCCCGCTAGCGGATACGAGCAGTACTTC. The encoded protein is CASTPASGYEQYF.

The chain couples TRBV12-3 or TRBV12-4 to TRBJ2-1, with D hard to call. Between the trimmed V and J ends, which lost 3 bases and 7 bases, there was a span of 4 bases. The CDR3 consists of 11 residues. In nucleotides, the CDR3 is TGTGCCAGCAGTTTCCCGAATGAGCAGTTCTTC. Translating gives CASSFPNEQFF.

The chain is built from TRBV15 and TRBJ1-6; D is unclear. Trimming took 0 bases from V and 9 from J, leaving 9 bases between them. The CDR3 length is 14 residues. Looked up from germline, CDR1 is LNHNV and CDR2 is YYDKDF (reference sequence). CDR3 bases: TGTGCCACCAGCAGAGATCATAGTGGTTCACCCCTCCACTTT. Amino acids: CATSRDHSGSPLHF.

This chain uses TRBV7-2 with TRBJ2-3; D may be TRBD2 (6 bases). This CDR3 comprises 15 residues. Per the germline V gene, CDR1 is SGHTA and CDR2 is FQGNSA. Trimming left V 1 base short and J 7 bases short, with 15 bases between. DNA for the CDR3: TGTGCCAGCAGCTTAGTTGGGGATCGGGAGCATACGCAGTATTTT. Residues: CASSLVGDREHTQYF.

This clone was counted a few times. The chain combines TRBV7-2 with TRBJ2-2, with 8 bases matching TRBD1. V shed 5 bases, J shed 4 bases, and the junction held 6 bases outside the gene matches. Germline CDR1 and CDR2: SGHTA and FQGNSA. This CDR3 contains 15 residues. The CDR3 region is CASSPQGQGTGELFF. As DNA, the CDR3 is TGTGCCAGCAGCCCGCAAGGACAGGGCACCGGGGAGCTGTTTTTT.

J is TRBJ2-5 and V is TRBV5-8; weak D call: TRBD1 (6 bases). CDR1 SGHTS and CDR2 YDEGEE come from the germline V gene. The germline V and J ends were trimmed by 4 bases and 3 bases, with 10 bases remaining between them. The CDR3 spans 13 residues. CDR3 amino acids: CASSGQWEETQYF. The CDR3 coding sequence is TGTGCCAGCAGCGGACAGTGGGAAGAGACCCAGTACTTC.

This chain uses TRBV5-5 with TRBJ1-3; the D is unclear. The V gene's germline CDR1 is SGHKS and CDR2 YYEKEE (reference sequence). The CDR3 runs to 15 residues. V was shortened by 4 bases and J by 0 bases, with 11 bases between the two germline ends. As DNA, the CDR3 is TGTGCCAGCAGCCTTATCAAGAGCTCTGGAAACACCATATATTTT. It encodes CASSLIKSSGNTIYF.

This clone has only one observation. V and J are TRBV18 and TRBJ1-2; perhaps TRBD1 as D (5 bases). Germline V gene lookup returns CDR1 KGHSH and CDR2 LQKENI. CDR3 length: 14 amino acids. Trimming stripped 2 bases from V and 6 bases from J, with 13 bases between. The CDR3 sequence: CASSPGQGGNGYTF. CDR3 in DNA: TGTGCCAGCTCACCAGGGCAGGGAGGGAATGGCTACACCTTC. Supplemented by reference TRBV18 and TRBJ1-2, the full variable domain reads NAGVMQNPRHLVRRRGQEARLRCSPMKGHSHVYWYRQLPEEGLKFMVYLQKENIIDESGMPKERFSAEFPKEGPSILRIQQVVRGDSAAYFCASSPGQGGNGYTFGSGTRLTVV.

This clone was recorded only once. The chain carries TRBV27 and TRBJ2-2; 9 bases align to TRBD2. The CDR3 is 17 amino acids. Unmatched junction bases numbered 9, after V lost 6 bases and J lost 1 base. CDR1 and CDR2 (germline): MNHEY, SMNVEV (reference sequence). The CDR3 loop reads CASRLTGLAWNTGELFF. The CDR3 DNA sequence: TGTGCCAGCAGACTCACCGGACTAGCGTGGAACACCGGGGAGCTGTTTTTT.

The J gene is TRBJ2-5, the V gene TRBV24-1; the match to TRBD1 covers 8 bases. V was pared by 3 bases and J by 5 bases, with 7 bases of the junction left unmatched. In germline, CDR1 is KGHDR, CDR2 SFDVKD. The CDR3 spans 15 residues. DNA for the CDR3: TGTGCCACCAGTGATCAGGGGGCCTTCTATGAGACCCAGTACTTC. Translating gives CATSDQGAFYETQYF.